A selection of T cell receptor beta chains follows, all from one sample in a study of T cell repertoires in cytomegalovirus infection. From the reads, TCRdb called clonotypes with MiXCR, one entry per CDR3 protein. Here the sample spans approximately 110,000 distinct CDR3 sequences, roughly 31% being singletons. These receptors' antigens are unknown. The sample in question was CD8+ T cells from cultured PBMCs, obtained from culture after CMV antigen stimulation. The receptors derive from a human donor in good health (CMV status not recorded). Some clones in this sample may be carry-over from other donors' samples. CDR3s include the opening cysteine and the closing phenylalanine or tryptophan. Fields, in order: J gene, clone size, D gene, V gene, CDR3 DNA, CDR3 protein. The D gene is left open where the match is weak. For some rows the clone size is stated as once, few or many, or as a class when expanded; others skip it.

TRBJ1-5	.	.	TRBV9	TGTGCCGACCCGACCCCCATCGGGGGAAGCAATCAGCCCCAGCATTTT	CADPTPIGGSNQPQHF
TRBJ1-2	few	.	TRBV19	TGTGCCAGTAGTTTTGGGCCTAACTATGGCTACACCTTC	CASSFGPNYGYTF
TRBJ1-1	few	.	TRBV19	TGTGCCAGTAGTATCACGGTTAACACTGAAGCTTTCTTT	CASSITVNTEAFF
TRBJ2-1	.	TRBD2	TRBV12-3/TRBV12-4	TGTGCCAGCAGTTATTCTAGCGGGGGGTACAATGAGCAGTTCTTC	CASSYSSGGYNEQFF
TRBJ2-7	.	.	TRBV27	TGTGCCAGCAGTTTATTCGGCCCATCCTACGAGCAGTACTTC	CASSLFGPSYEQYF
TRBJ2-7	.	.	TRBV6-1	TGTGCCAGCAGTTACGCCGGGGGCCTAGAATTGGAGCAGTACTTC	CASSYAGGLELEQYF
TRBJ1-5	few	TRBD1	TRBV6-6	TGTGCCAGCAGTGAGGACAGGGTCGGCCAGCCCCAGCATTTT	CASSEDRVGQPQHF
TRBJ2-3	.	TRBD2	TRBV13	TGTGCCAGCAGCTCGCGAGAAGGACTAGCGGGGAAAAAGAATAGCACAGATACGCAGTATTTT	CASSSREGLAGKKNSTDTQYF
TRBJ2-1	.	TRBD1	TRBV7-9	TGTGCCAGCAGCTTGCCGGGACAGGGTAGGAATGAGCAGTTCTTC	CASSLPGQGRNEQFF
TRBJ1-6	.	.	TRBV7-2	TGTGCCAGCAGCTTCACCCTCGGGGGGGATATTGGTTCACCCCTCCACTTT	CASSFTLGGDIGSPLHF
TRBJ2-1	medium-sized	TRBD1	TRBV7-9	TGTGCCAGCAGCTCGGACAGGGCAAGCTCCTACAATGAGCAGTTCTTC	CASSSDRASSYNEQFF
TRBJ2-7	.	.	TRBV12-3/TRBV12-4	TGTGCCAGCAGTTTCCACATACGGCCCGGGGACGAGCAGTACTTC	CASSFHIRPGDEQYF
TRBJ2-3	.	TRBD1	TRBV9	TGTGCCAGCACCCAGGGGGCGGAGGAGGCCCCCGGAGATACGCAGTATTTT	CASTQGAEEAPGDTQYF
TRBJ2-3	few	TRBD2	TRBV4-1	TGCGCCAGCAGCCAAGATCGGGGGACTAGGACGTTTAGGTATTTT	CASSQDRGTRTFRYF
TRBJ1-2	few	TRBD1	TRBV7-2	TGTGCCAGCAGCCTACAGGGCCAGGACAGGGTAGGCTATGGCTACACCTTC	CASSLQGQDRVGYGYTF
TRBJ1-2	many	.	TRBV7-6	TGTGCCAGCAGCCCCCAAGCCGGTCCAGGGACGTTGGGCTACACCTTC	CASSPQAGPGTLGYTF
TRBJ2-5	few	TRBD1	TRBV10-3	TGTGCCATCAGTGAGTCGGGGTACAGGGGAAGAGAGACCCAGTACTTC	CAISESGYRGRETQYF
TRBJ2-5	.	TRBD2	TRBV4-1	TGCGCCAGCAGCAAAACAGCGGGGTACACTGAAGAGACCCAGTACTTC	CASSKTAGYTEETQYF
TRBJ2-1	once	TRBD2	TRBV10-2	TGCGCCAGCAGCGGACTAGCGGGGGTCGATGAGCAGTTCTTC	CASSGLAGVDEQFF
TRBJ2-3	many	TRBD2	TRBV12-3/TRBV12-4	TGTGCCAGCAGCCCAATCGGGGGGGCATCAGATACGCAGTATTTT	CASSPIGGASDTQYF
TRBJ2-5	.	.	TRBV5-1	TGCGCCAGCAGCTTGGCGGCAGAAGGGGAGACCCAGTACTTC	CASSLAAEGETQYF
TRBJ2-5	.	TRBD1	TRBV7-9	TGTGCCAGCAGCCCCCGGGACAGCCTCGCCCAGTACTTC	CASSPRDSLAQYF
TRBJ2-2	.	.	TRBV7-6	TGTGCCAGCAGCTTGAACGGGGGACGTGGCGGGGAGCTGTTTTTT	CASSLNGGRGGELFF
TRBJ2-1	once	.	TRBV2	TGTGCCAGCAGCGGGGTGGGTGAGCAGTTCTTC	CASSGVGEQFF
TRBJ2-5	.	TRBD1	TRBV12-3/TRBV12-4	TGTGCCAGCAGTGGCCGGGACAGGGGCCAAGAGACCCAGTACTTC	CASSGRDRGQETQYF
TRBJ1-6	many	.	TRBV7-3	TGTGCCAGCAGCTTACGCAACAATTCACCCCTCCACTTT	CASSLRNNSPLHF
TRBJ1-1	.	.	TRBV9	TGTGCCAGCAGCGCCGGGTGGGGAACTGAAGCTTTCTTT	CASSAGWGTEAFF
TRBJ2-5	few	.	TRBV7-6	TGTGCCAGCAGCTTAGAAGAGTGGCAGCTCATCCAAGAGACCCAGTACTTC	CASSLEEWQLIQETQYF
TRBJ2-3	many	.	TRBV19	TGTGCCAGTAGTATAATACTGGGGTCGTGGGATACGCAGTATTTT	CASSIILGSWDTQYF
TRBJ1-1	.	TRBD1	TRBV9	TGTGCCAGCAGCGCCCGACCCGGGACAGGGGTCACTGAAGCTTTCTTT	CASSARPGTGVTEAFF
TRBJ2-3	many	.	TRBV6-1	TGTGCCAGCAGTCAAGGACGGTTGATCACAGATACGCAGTATTTT	CASSQGRLITDTQYF
TRBJ1-2	.	.	TRBV29-1	TGCAGCGTTGATGGGTCAGAAAACTATGGCTACACCTTC	CSVDGSENYGYTF
TRBJ1-2	.	.	TRBV15	TGTGCCACCAGCAGGACAGATTCATATGGCTACACCTTC	CATSRTDSYGYTF
TRBJ2-3	.	TRBD2	TRBV25-1	TGTGCCAGCAGTGAACCAGCGGGGGACACAGATACGCAGTATTTT	CASSEPAGDTDTQYF
TRBJ2-1	many	.	TRBV12-3/TRBV12-4	TGTGCCAGCAGTTTATCTACAGGGATGAATGAGCAGTTCTTC	CASSLSTGMNEQFF
TRBJ2-5	few	TRBD2	TRBV20-1	TGCAGTGCTAGACGAGTGGGGGACTACCCGCAAGAGACCCAGTACTTC	CSARRVGDYPQETQYF
TRBJ1-1	many	.	TRBV7-8	TGTGCCAGCAGCTCCAGGGGAATGAACACTGAAGCTTTCTTT	CASSSRGMNTEAFF
TRBJ2-7	few	.	TRBV6-1	TGTGCCAGCAGGACCAACATCAATACCTACGAGCAGTACTTC	CASRTNINTYEQYF
TRBJ1-2	many	.	TRBV2	TGTGCCAGCAGGGTAAACGCTTTCGAGGTTTTTAACTATGGCTACACCTTC	CASRVNAFEVFNYGYTF
TRBJ2-2	.	TRBD2	TRBV2	TGTGCCAGCAGTGAAAGTGCTAGCGGGGGGTACACCGGGGAGCTGTTTTTT	CASSESASGGYTGELFF
TRBJ2-4	.	.	TRBV6-2/TRBV6-3	TGTGCCAGCAGTTATTTTTGGGGGATACCGTCTCTGGCCAAAAACATTCAGTACTTC	CASSYFWGIPSLAKNIQYF
TRBJ2-1	.	TRBD2	TRBV5-3	TGTGCCAGCAGCCTGGCGACTAGCGGGGGTGTTCATGAGCAGTTCTTC	CASSLATSGGVHEQFF
TRBJ2-7	.	TRBD1	TRBV7-9	TGTGCCAGCAGCTTAGCGGACAGGCCTAGCTCCTACGAGCAGTACTTC	CASSLADRPSSYEQYF
TRBJ1-1	hyperexpanded	.	TRBV27	TGTGCCAGCAGTTTGGGACGGACGGGGACTGAAGCTTTCTTT	CASSLGRTGTEAFF
TRBJ2-2	.	.	TRBV7-9	TGTGCCAGCAGCACAACCTCCAGGGGCAGATTCAACACCGGGGAGCTGTTTTTT	CASSTTSRGRFNTGELFF
TRBJ1-1	many	.	TRBV7-2	TGTGCCAGCAGCTTGGACGGGTTGGGCACTGAAGCTTTCTTT	CASSLDGLGTEAFF
TRBJ2-7	few	TRBD1	TRBV10-3	TGTGCCATCAGTGATGGGACAGGGTCCAGTGGCGAGCAGTACTTC	CAISDGTGSSGEQYF
TRBJ2-5	.	.	TRBV19	TGTGCCAGTAGTATAGGCGCAGGGTTGGGAGAGACCCAGTACTTC	CASSIGAGLGETQYF
TRBJ2-3	.	.	TRBV7-9	TGTGCCAGCAGCTTCGCCCGGGACTTTAACACAGATACGCAGTATTTT	CASSFARDFNTDTQYF
TRBJ2-7	many	.	TRBV6-1	TGTGCCAGCAGTGAAGCGGGTGGGGCAGGGTCCTACGAGCAGTACTTC	CASSEAGGAGSYEQYF
TRBJ2-7	many	.	TRBV7-6	TGTGCCAGCAGCCTTTTCCCGGGGGCGCACTACGAGCAGTACTTC	CASSLFPGAHYEQYF
TRBJ1-1	.	.	TRBV11-2	TGTGCCAGCACGACCCAGCAGGCGGGTAAGACTGAAGCTTTCTTT	CASTTQQAGKTEAFF
TRBJ1-2	many	TRBD1	TRBV7-2	TGTGCCAGCAGCTTAGTTGGAGGGCAGGGGGAGGCTGGCTACACCTTC	CASSLVGGQGEAGYTF
TRBJ2-2	.	TRBD1	TRBV7-8	TGTGCCAGCAGCGCCTGGACAGGGGTGAGGACCGGGGAGCTGTTTTTT	CASSAWTGVRTGELFF
TRBJ2-7	many	TRBD1	TRBV7-8	TGTGCCAGCAGTCTGGGACAGGGGGACGAGCAGTACTTC	CASSLGQGDEQYF
TRBJ2-3	.	.	TRBV7-9	TGTGCCAGCAGCACACAAAACAGGCCCCGTAGCACAGATACGCAGTATTTT	CASSTQNRPRSTDTQYF
TRBJ2-7	.	.	TRBV28	TGTGCCAGCAGTTTTCGGATAGCGGACGGTCCCTACGAGCAGTACTTC	CASSFRIADGPYEQYF